The rows below give T cell receptor beta chains drawn from one sample of a study of T cell responses to AZD1222 COVID-19 vaccine. The repertoire was sequenced with immunoSEQ multiplex PCR; TCRdb's copy has only in-frame clones and lacks some. The table has some 170,000 clones, around nine tenths seen once. The sample was peripheral blood, taken on day 0 of AZD1222 vaccination. The source is an adult in good health. Both conserved end residues are part of each CDR3. A D gene is named only where the DNA matches it firmly. Clone size appears in some rows only: once, few, many, or a class for an expanded clone.

NA	NA	TRBV4-2	TRBJ2-7	CASSAGGSGSYEQYF	TGTGCCAGCAGCGCCGGGGGAAGCGGCTCCTACGAGCAGTACTTC
NA	NA	TRBV2	TRBJ1-2	CAIVGGYTF	TGTGCCATCGTCGGTGGCTACACCTTC
TRBD2	NA	TRBV5-6	TRBJ2-7	CASSYGLAGPYEQYF	TGTGCCAGCAGCTACGGACTAGCGGGACCCTACGAGCAGTACTTC
NA	few	TRBV5-6	TRBJ1-1	CASSFPTGWTEAFF	TGTGCCAGCAGCTTCCCGACAGGTTGGACTGAAGCTTTCTTT
NA	NA	TRBV4-2	TRBJ1-1	CASSQEIGPAAAEAFF	TGTGCCAGCAGCCAGGAAATCGGCCCGGCAGCGGCTGAAGCTTTCTTT
NA	NA	TRBV5-5	TRBJ2-1	CASSLGSGNEQFF	TGTGCCAGCAGCTTGGGATCCGGCAATGAGCAGTTCTTC
TRBD2	NA	TRBV6-2/TRBV6-3	TRBJ2-7	CASSYPGTSGLGQYF	TGTGCCAGCAGTTACCCCGGGACTAGCGGGTTGGGGCAGTACTTC
NA	NA	TRBV14	TRBJ1-1	CASSQVMANTEAFF	TGTGCCAGCAGCCAAGTCATGGCTAACACTGAAGCTTTCTTT
TRBD1	NA	TRBV24-1	TRBJ1-2	CATSDGTGGGYTF	TGTGCCACCAGTGACGGGACAGGGGGAGGCTACACCTTC
NA	NA	TRBV4-1	TRBJ2-7	CASSQQFYEQYF	TGCGCCAGCAGCCAGCAGTTCTACGAGCAGTACTTC
TRBD1	NA	TRBV2	TRBJ2-3	CASTTSWDSALRTQYF	TGTGCCAGCACCACCTCCTGGGACAGCGCCTTAAGAACGCAGTATTTT
NA	NA	TRBV29-1	TRBJ1-2	CSVDGRGYTF	TGCAGCGTTGACGGGAGGGGCTACACCTTC
NA	NA	TRBV7-9	TRBJ1-3	CASGPRYTIYF	TGTGCCAGCGGCCCTCGATACACCATATATTTT
NA	NA	TRBV29-1	TRBJ2-7	CSATGPFFYEQYF	TGCAGCGCTACCGGGCCTTTCTTCTACGAGCAGTACTTC
NA	NA	TRBV7-9	TRBJ1-4	CASSFRTENEKLFF	TGTGCCAGCAGCTTTCGGACAGAAAATGAAAAACTGTTTTTT
NA	NA	TRBV27	TRBJ2-2	CAVLRPRGGGPNTGELFF	TGTGCCGTACTAAGGCCCAGGGGCGGGGGCCCTAACACCGGGGAGCTGTTTTTT
NA	NA	TRBV27	TRBJ1-6	CASSLTTGNSPLHF	TGTGCCAGCAGTTTAACAACAGGGAATTCACCCCTCCACTTT
NA	NA	TRBV3-1/TRBV3-2	TRBJ1-2	CASSQEHHYGYTF	TGTGCCAGCAGCCAAGAACACCACTATGGCTACACCTTC
NA	NA	TRBV5-1	TRBJ2-7	CASSPDGRSYEQYF	TGCGCCAGCAGTCCGGACGGGAGATCCTACGAGCAGTACTTC
NA	NA	TRBV7-9	TRBJ1-1	CASIPKQGMGTEAFF	TGTGCCAGCATCCCTAAACAGGGAATGGGAACTGAAGCTTTCTTT
NA	NA	TRBV11-2	TRBJ1-2	CASSFIAWGTKNYGYTF	TGTGCCAGCAGTTTTATCGCCTGGGGGACAAAAAACTATGGCTACACCTTC
NA	NA	TRBV6-5	TRBJ2-1	CASTGIGYYNEQFF	TGTGCCAGCACCGGTATAGGGTATTACAATGAGCAGTTCTTC
NA	NA	TRBV2	TRBJ1-2	CASRRTGANYGYTF	TGTGCCAGCAGGCGGACCGGAGCTAACTATGGCTACACCTTC
NA	once	TRBV11-2	TRBJ1-2	CASSPGTDHGYTF	TGTGCCAGCAGCCCAGGGACTGATCATGGCTACACCTTC
NA	few	TRBV20-1	TRBJ2-2	CSASLTGELFF	TGCAGTGCTAGTCTGACCGGGGAGCTGTTTTTT
NA	NA	TRBV5-6	TRBJ1-2	CASSQRQYGYTF	TGTGCCAGCAGCCAAAGACAGTATGGCTACACCTTC
TRBD2	once	TRBV5-4	TRBJ2-7	CASSLSSTSGNYEQYF	TGTGCCAGCAGCCTATCCTCGACTAGCGGGAACTACGAGCAGTACTTC
TRBD2	NA	TRBV29-1	TRBJ2-1	CSVRARAGGPHEQFF	TGCAGCGTTCGCGCCCGCGCGGGAGGGCCACATGAGCAGTTCTTC
TRBD2	NA	TRBV11-2	TRBJ2-5	CASSQLAGEETQYF	TGTGCCAGCAGCCAGCTAGCGGGAGAAGAGACCCAGTACTTC
TRBD2	NA	TRBV30	TRBJ2-3	CAWSTRLAGDRTDTQYF	TGTGCCTGGAGTACACGACTAGCGGGAGACCGCACAGATACGCAGTATTTT
NA	NA	TRBV6-2/TRBV6-3	TRBJ2-3	CASSYPRDSTDTQYF	TGTGCCAGCAGTTACCCCCGGGATAGCACAGATACGCAGTATTTT
TRBD1	NA	TRBV24-1	TRBJ2-1	CATYDSGTGGNEQFF	TGTGCCACCTATGACTCCGGGACAGGGGGCAATGAGCAGTTCTTC
NA	NA	TRBV4-2	TRBJ2-5	CASSRERKQGLVGTQYF	TGTGCCAGCAGCCGAGAAAGAAAACAGGGTTTGGTGGGGACCCAGTACTTC
NA	NA	TRBV10-3	TRBJ2-5	CAISDGLTETQYF	TGTGCCATCAGTGACGGGTTAACGGAGACCCAGTACTTC
TRBD2	NA	TRBV4-1	TRBJ2-3	CASSQGLAGTDTQYF	TGCGCCAGCAGCCAAGGCCTAGCGGGCACAGATACGCAGTATTTT
TRBD2	NA	TRBV5-1	TRBJ2-3	CASGPGLAGGPGVTDTQYF	TGCGCCAGCGGCCCAGGGCTAGCGGGAGGGCCGGGTGTCACAGATACGCAGTATTTT
NA	NA	TRBV11-2	TRBJ1-2	CASSSWDQGDYGYTF	TGTGCCAGCAGCTCGTGGGATCAGGGAGACTATGGCTACACCTTC
NA	NA	TRBV6-5	TRBJ2-7	CASKPTGDSYEQYF	TGTGCCAGCAAACCGACAGGTGACTCCTACGAGCAGTACTTC
NA	NA	TRBV6-5	TRBJ2-7	CASRDSLYEQYF	TGTGCCAGCAGGGACAGCCTATACGAGCAGTACTTC
TRBD2	NA	TRBV7-9	TRBJ2-7	CASSFKSGRRIDEQYF	TGTGCCAGCAGCTTCAAAAGCGGGAGACGGATCGACGAGCAGTACTTC
NA	NA	TRBV19	TRBJ1-1	CASTLGGLTEAFF	TGTGCCAGTACATTGGGGGGTTTGACTGAAGCTTTCTTT
TRBD1	NA	TRBV10-3	TRBJ2-7	CAISEMSGQKVYEQYF	TGTGCCATCAGTGAGATGTCGGGACAGAAAGTCTACGAGCAGTACTTC
TRBD2	NA	TRBV27	TRBJ2-7	CASRPPGLARYEQYF	TGTGCCAGCAGGCCTCCGGGACTAGCGCGCTACGAGCAGTACTTC
NA	few	TRBV2	TRBJ1-1	CASGRDGPNTEAFF	TGTGCCAGCGGCCGGGACGGACCGAACACTGAAGCTTTCTTT
NA	NA	TRBV5-1	TRBJ1-6	CASSRGGVDSPLHF	TGCGCCAGCAGCAGGGGGGGAGTAGATTCACCCCTCCACTTT
NA	NA	TRBV15	TRBJ2-7	CATSRDRDPLSYEQYF	TGTGCCACCAGCAGAGATAGGGACCCCCTCTCCTACGAGCAGTACTTC
NA	NA	TRBV15	TRBJ2-5	CATSHGSGETQYF	TGTGCCACCAGCCATGGGAGTGGGGAGACCCAGTACTTC
TRBD1	NA	TRBV27	TRBJ2-7	CASSLRGRTTYEQYF	TGTGCCAGCAGTTTAAGGGGGCGAACCACCTACGAGCAGTACTTC
NA	NA	TRBV7-6	TRBJ1-1	CASSSGPGGAFF	TGTGCCAGCAGCTCCGGACCCGGAGGAGCTTTCTTT
NA	NA	TRBV10-3	TRBJ1-2	CATQPGGHGYTF	TGTGCCACCCAACCGGGGGGCCACGGCTACACCTTC
NA	NA	TRBV30	TRBJ2-2	CAWSPGANTGELFF	TGTGCCTGGAGTCCTGGGGCGAACACCGGGGAGCTGTTTTTT
NA	NA	TRBV6-5	TRBJ1-1	CASSSFDGYEAFF	TGTGCCAGCAGTTCGTTCGACGGTTATGAAGCTTTCTTT
TRBD1	NA	TRBV5-4	TRBJ1-1	CASSTRDRRNTEAFF	TGTGCCAGCAGCACAAGGGACAGGCGAAACACTGAAGCTTTCTTT
TRBD1	NA	TRBV7-9	TRBJ2-7	CASSPPDRERYEQYF	TGTGCCAGCAGCCCTCCGGACAGGGAACGCTACGAGCAGTACTTC